The sequence of this TCR beta chain was determined in a study of blood T cell repertoires in COVID-19. The CDR3 contains 17 residues. V shed 5 bases and J shed 5 bases, with 22 bases lying between them. Under the authors' procedure: Nucleated cell counts were estimated from reference gene primer amplification. TCRdb's table, derived via immunoSEQ multiplex PCR, lists solely in-frame clones and lacks some. From that table come the V and J calls and clone size; the DNA was used to work out D and trimming. The data contain hundreds of thousands of clones, around 92% of them singletons. This clonotype originated in a woman aged 50 to 60 who had been exposed to COVID-19. Material for sequencing was PBMCs or T cells enriched from blood (not recorded which). The chain links TRBV23-1 to TRBJ2-1; D might be TRBD2 (5 bases). TRBV23-1 is sorted into the ORF group, with uncertain function. Here the CDR3 DNA reads TGCGCCAGCAGTAGGAGGAATGGCCGGCCGTGGAACAATGAGCAGTTCTTC. This encodes CASSRRNGRPWNNEQFF.